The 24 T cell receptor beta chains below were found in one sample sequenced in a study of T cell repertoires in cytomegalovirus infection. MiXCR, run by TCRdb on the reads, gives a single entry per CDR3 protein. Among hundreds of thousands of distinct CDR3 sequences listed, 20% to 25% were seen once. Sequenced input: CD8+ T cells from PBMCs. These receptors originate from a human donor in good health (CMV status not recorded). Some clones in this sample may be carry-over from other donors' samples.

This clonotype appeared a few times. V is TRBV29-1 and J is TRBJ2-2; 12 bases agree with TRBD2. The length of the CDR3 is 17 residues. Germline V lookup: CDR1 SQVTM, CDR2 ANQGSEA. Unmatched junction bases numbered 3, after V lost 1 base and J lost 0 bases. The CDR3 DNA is TGCAGCGTTGAAGGCCTAGCGGGGGGGCCGAACACCGGGGAGCTGTTTTTT. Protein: CSVEGLAGGPNTGELFF.

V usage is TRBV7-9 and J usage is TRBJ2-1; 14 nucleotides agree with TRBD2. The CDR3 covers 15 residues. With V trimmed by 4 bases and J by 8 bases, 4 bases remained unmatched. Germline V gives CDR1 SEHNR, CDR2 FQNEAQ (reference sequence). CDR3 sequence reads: CASSSTSGGEDEQFF. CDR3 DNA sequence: TGTGCCAGCAGCTCGACTAGCGGGGGGGAAGATGAGCAGTTCTTC.

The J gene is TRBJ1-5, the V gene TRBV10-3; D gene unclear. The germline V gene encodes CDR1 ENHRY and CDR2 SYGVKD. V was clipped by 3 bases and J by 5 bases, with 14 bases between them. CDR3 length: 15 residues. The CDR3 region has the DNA TGTGCCATCAGTGACCCCCGGGGTGGGGATCAGCCCCAGCATTTT. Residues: CAISDPRGGDQPQHF.

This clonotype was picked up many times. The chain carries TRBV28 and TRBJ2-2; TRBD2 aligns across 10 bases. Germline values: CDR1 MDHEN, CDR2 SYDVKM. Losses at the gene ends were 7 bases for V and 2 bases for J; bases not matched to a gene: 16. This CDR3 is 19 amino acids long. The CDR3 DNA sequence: TGTGCCAGCAAGAATACGGGACTAGCGATGACTAAAAACACCGGGGAGCTGTTTTTT. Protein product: CASKNTGLAMTKNTGELFF.

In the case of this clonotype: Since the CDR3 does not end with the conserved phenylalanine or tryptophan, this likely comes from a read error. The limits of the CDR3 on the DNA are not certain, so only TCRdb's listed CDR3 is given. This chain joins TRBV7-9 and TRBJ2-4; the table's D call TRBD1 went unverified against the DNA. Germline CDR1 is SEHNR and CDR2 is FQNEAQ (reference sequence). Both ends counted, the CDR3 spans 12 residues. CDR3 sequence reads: CASSLSGQINLT.

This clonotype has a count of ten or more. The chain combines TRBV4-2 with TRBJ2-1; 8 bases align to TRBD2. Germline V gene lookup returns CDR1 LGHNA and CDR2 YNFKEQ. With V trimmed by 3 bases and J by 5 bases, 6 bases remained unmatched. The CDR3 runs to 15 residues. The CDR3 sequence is CASSQSGLVDNEQFF. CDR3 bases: TGTGCCAGCAGCCAGTCGGGACTAGTAGACAATGAGCAGTTCTTC.

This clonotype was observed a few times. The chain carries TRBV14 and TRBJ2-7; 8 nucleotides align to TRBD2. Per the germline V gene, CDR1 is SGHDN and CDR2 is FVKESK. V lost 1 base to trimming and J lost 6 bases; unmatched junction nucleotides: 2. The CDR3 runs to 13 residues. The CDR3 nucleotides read TGTGCCAGCAGCCAAGTTCGGGGGGGCGAGCAGTACGTC. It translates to CASSQVRGGEQYV.

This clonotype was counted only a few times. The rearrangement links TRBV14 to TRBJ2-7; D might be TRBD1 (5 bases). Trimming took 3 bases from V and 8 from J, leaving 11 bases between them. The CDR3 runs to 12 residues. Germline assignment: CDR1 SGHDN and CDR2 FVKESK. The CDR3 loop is CASSQAQAKQYF. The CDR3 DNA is TGTGCCAGCAGCCAGGCACAGGCTAAGCAGTACTTC. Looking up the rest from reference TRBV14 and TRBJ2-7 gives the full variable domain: EAGVTQFPSHSVIEKGQTVTLRCDPISGHDNLYWYRRVMGKEIKFLLHFVKESKQDESGMPNNRFLAERTGGTYSTLKVQPAELEDSGVYFCASSQAQAKQYFGPGTRLTVT.

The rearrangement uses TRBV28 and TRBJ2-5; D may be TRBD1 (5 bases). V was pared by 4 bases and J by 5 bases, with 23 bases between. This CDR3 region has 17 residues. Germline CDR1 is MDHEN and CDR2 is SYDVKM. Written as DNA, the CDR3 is TGTGCCAGCAGTTCTCTATCCAGGGTGGGGATTTCGGAGACCCAGTACTTC. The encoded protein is CASSSLSRVGISETQYF.

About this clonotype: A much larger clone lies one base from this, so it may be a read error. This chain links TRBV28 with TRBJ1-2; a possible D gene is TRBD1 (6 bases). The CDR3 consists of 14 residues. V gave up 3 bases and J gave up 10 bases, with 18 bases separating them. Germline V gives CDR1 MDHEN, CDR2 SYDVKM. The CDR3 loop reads CASSFGGAGNDYTF. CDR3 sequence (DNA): TGTGCCAGCAGTTTTGGGGGGGCAGGGAATGACTACACCTTC.

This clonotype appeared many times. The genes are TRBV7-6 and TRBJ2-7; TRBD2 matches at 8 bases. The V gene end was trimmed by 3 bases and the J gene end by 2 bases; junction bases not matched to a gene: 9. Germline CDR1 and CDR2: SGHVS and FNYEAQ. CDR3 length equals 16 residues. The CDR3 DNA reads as TGTGCCAGCAGCTTGTCCCCCGGGACTAGTACCTACGAGCAGTACTTC. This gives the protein CASSLSPGTSTYEQYF.

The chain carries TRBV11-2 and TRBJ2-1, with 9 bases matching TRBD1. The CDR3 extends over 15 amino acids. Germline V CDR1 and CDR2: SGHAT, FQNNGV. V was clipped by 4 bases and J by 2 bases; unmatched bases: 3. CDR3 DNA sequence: TGTGCCAGCAGCTCGGACAGGGGCACCTACAATGAGCAGTTCTTC. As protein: CASSSDRGTYNEQFF. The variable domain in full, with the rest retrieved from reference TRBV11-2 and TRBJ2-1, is EAGVAQSPRYKIIEKRQSVAFWCNPISGHATLYWYQQILGQGPKLLIQFQNNGVVDDSQLPKDRFSAERLKGVDSTLKIQPAKLEDSAVYLCASSSDRGTYNEQFFGPGTRLTVL.

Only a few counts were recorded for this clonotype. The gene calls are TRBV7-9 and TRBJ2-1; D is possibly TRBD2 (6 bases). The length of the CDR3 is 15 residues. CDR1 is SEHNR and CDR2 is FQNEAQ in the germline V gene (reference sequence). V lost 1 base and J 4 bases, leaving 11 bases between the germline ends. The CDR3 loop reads CASSLDAGTYNEQFF. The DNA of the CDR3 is TGTGCCAGCAGCTTAGATGCGGGGACTTACAATGAGCAGTTCTTC.

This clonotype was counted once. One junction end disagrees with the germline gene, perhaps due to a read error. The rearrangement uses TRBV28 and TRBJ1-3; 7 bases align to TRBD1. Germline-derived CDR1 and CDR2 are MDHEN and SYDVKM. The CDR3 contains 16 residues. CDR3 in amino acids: CASSLWEGAASNTLYF. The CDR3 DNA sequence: TGTGCCAGCAGTTTATGGGAGGGGGCCGCGTCAAACACCTTATATTTT.

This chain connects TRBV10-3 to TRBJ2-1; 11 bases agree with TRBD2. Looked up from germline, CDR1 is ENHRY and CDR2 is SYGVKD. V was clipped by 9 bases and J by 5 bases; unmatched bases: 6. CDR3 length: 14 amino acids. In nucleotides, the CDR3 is TGTGCCATTTTTAGCGGGGGGGCCCACAATGAGCAGTTCTTC. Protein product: CAIFSGGAHNEQFF.

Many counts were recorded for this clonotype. The CDR3 loop is CASSLGDRETQYF. In DNA, the CDR3 is TGTGCCAGCAGCTTAGGCGACAGAGAGACCCAGTACTTC. The V gene is TRBV11-3, the J gene TRBJ2-5; possibly TRBD1 for D (5 bases). The CDR3 consists of 13 residues. The ends were cut back, 1 base at V and 4 bases at J, with 7 bases in the middle. Germline lookup yields CDR1 SGHNT and CDR2 YENEEA.

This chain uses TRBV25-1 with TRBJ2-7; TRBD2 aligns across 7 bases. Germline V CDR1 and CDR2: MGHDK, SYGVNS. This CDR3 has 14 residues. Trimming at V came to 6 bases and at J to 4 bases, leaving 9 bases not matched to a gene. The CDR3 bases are TGTGCCAGCAGGCTAGGGACCGGGGGGTACGAGCAGTACTTC. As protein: CASRLGTGGYEQYF.

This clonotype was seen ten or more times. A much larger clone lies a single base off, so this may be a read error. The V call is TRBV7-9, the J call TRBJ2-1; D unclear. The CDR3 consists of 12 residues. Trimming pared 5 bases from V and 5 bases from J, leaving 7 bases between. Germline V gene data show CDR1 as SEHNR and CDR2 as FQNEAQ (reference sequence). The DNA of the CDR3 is TGTGCCAGCAGCCCCCGGGACAATGAGCAGTTCTTC. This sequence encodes CASSPRDNEQFF.

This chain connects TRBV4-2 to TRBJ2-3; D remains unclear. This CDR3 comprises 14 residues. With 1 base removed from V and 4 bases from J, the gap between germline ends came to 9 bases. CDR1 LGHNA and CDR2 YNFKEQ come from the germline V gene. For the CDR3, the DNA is TGTGCCAGCAGCCAAGGCAGGAATCCAGATACGCAGTATTTT. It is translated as CASSQGRNPDTQYF.

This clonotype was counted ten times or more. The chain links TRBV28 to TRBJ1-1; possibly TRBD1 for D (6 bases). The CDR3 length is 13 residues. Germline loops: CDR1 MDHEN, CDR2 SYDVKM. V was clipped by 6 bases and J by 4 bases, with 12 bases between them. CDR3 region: CASRYRVFTEAFF. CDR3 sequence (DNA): TGTGCCAGCAGATACAGGGTTTTCACTGAAGCTTTCTTT.

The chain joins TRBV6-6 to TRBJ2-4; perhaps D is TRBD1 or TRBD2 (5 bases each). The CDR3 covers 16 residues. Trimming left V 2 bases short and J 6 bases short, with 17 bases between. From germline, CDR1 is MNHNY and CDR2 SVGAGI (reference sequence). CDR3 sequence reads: CASSYTGTPGANIQYF. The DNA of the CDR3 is TGTGCCAGCAGTTACACCGGGACCCCCGGGGCAAACATTCAGTACTTC.

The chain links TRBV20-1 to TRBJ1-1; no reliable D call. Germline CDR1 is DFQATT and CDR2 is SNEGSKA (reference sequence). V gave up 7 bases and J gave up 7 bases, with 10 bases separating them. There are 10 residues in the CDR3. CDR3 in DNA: TGCAGTGGGCGAGCAGTTGAAGCTTTCTTT. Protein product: CSGRAVEAFF.

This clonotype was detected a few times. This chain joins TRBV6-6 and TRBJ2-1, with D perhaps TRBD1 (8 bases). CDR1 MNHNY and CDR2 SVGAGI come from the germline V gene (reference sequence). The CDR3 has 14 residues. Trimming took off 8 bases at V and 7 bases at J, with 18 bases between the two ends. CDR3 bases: TGTGCCAGCCGGCGGGGGACAGGCCTTAATGAGCAGTTCTTC. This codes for CASRRGTGLNEQFF.

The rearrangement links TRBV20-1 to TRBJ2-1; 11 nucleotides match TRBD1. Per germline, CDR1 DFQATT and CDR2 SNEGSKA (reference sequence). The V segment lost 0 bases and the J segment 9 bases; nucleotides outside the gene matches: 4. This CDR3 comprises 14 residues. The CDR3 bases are TGCAGTGCTAGAGATAGGGACAGGGGGGTTGAGCAGTTCTTC. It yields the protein CSARDRDRGVEQFF.